This T cell receptor (beta chain) came from a study of response to subunit inactivated influenza vaccine. Whole-study findings and limits: Researchers suggested that each seasonal influenza vaccination recruits few new T cells.

TCRdb re-derived calls from the RT-PCR reads in MiXCR, one entry per CDR3 protein. The sample lists around 200,000 distinct CDR3 sequences, 7.5% to 10% occurring once. This clonotype occurred many times. Its antigen is not identified. The sequence derives from a man aged 50-60 years who received an inactivated influenza vaccine. This sample comprised non-naive T cells sorted from PBMCs, obtained on the day of vaccination.

CDR3 DNA: TGCAGCGTTGAAGCCCGAGGGGGTGTGGGCGCAGATACGCAGTATTTT. Its protein is CSVEARGGVGADTQYF. V usage is TRBV29-1 and J usage is TRBJ2-3; tentative D call: TRBD1 (6 bases). The CDR3 has 16 residues. The V gene lost 1 base and the J gene lost 4 bases, with 18 bases spanning the gap. Germline V gene lookup returns CDR1 SQVTM and CDR2 ANQGSEA.